Presented here are 5 T cell receptor beta chains from one specimen sequenced in a study of blood T cell repertoires in COVID-19 (dated by TCRdb to the early 2020s). Libraries were prepared through the immunoSEQ multiplex PCR assay. TCRdb took this table from immuneACCESS and kept in-frame rearrangements with V and J called. Such tables lack part of the clones; where checked against another copy, unresolved V genes explain under half of the gap, and the rest is unexplained. The sample table shows 150,000 or so clones, and around 85% are seen once. Roughly 29% of the sample goes to the ten largest clones. Sequencing input: peripheral blood. The receptors here all came from an older woman with acute or convalescent COVID-19.

The V gene is TRBV6-5, the J gene TRBJ1-2, with 10 bases that match TRBD1. The CDR3 runs 14 residues. V was pared by 6 bases and J by 3 bases, with 4 bases of the junction left unmatched. The V gene's germline CDR1 is MNHEY and CDR2 SVGAGI. Here the CDR3 reads CASRPTGGDYGYTF. Here the CDR3 DNA reads TGTGCCAGCAGGCCGACAGGGGGCGACTATGGCTACACCTTC.

This chain links TRBV4-2 with TRBJ1-5; 10 positions match TRBD1. Germline lookup yields CDR1 LGHNA and CDR2 YNFKEQ. The V segment lost 4 bases and the J segment 7 bases; nucleotides outside the gene matches: 4. This CDR3 spans 14 amino acids. The CDR3 region has the DNA TGTGCCAGCAGCCGAGGGACAGGGGAGCAGCCCCAGCATTTT. This codes for CASSRGTGEQPQHF.

The V and J genes are TRBV19 and TRBJ2-7; 11 bases map to TRBD1. V shed 6 bases, J shed 2 bases, and the junction held 12 bases outside the gene matches. From germline, CDR1 is LNHDA and CDR2 SQIVND (reference sequence). This CDR3 is built from 17 residues. The CDR3 nucleotides read TGTGCCAGTAGCCCCGGACAGGGGGCAGCCGGGGCCTACGAGCAGTACGTC. This gives the protein CASSPGQGAAGAYEQYV.

The chain carries TRBV18 and TRBJ2-6, with TRBD1 identical over 7 bases. The CDR3 sequence is 15 residues long. The germline V gene encodes CDR1 KGHSH and CDR2 LQKENI. V gave up 6 bases and J gave up 4 bases; unmatched junction bases: 6. The CDR3 sequence: CASSLTGTGANVLTF. For the CDR3, the DNA is TGTGCCAGCTCTCTGACAGGGACCGGGGCCAACGTCCTGACTTTC.

The chain employs TRBV6-1 and TRBJ2-1, with 8 bases lining up with TRBD1. The ends lost 2 bases at V and 7 bases at J; junction bases unmatched: 7. Germline V gene data show CDR1 as MNHNS and CDR2 as SASEGT. The CDR3 length is 15 residues. CDR3 sequence reads: CASSEQGAAGNEQFF. In nucleotides, the CDR3 is TGTGCCAGCAGTGAACAGGGGGCCGCCGGTAATGAGCAGTTCTTC.